Below, 27 T cell receptor beta chains from the same sample are listed, as sequenced in a study of blood T cell repertoires in COVID-19. The assay was immunoSEQ multiplex PCR, and TCRdb's table has in-frame clones only and misses some. The sample carries approximately 250,000 clones, around nine tenths recorded once. The sample comprised peripheral blood. Source of these receptors: a man younger than 45 with active or convalescent COVID-19.

The chain is built from TRBV7-2 and TRBJ2-1; 9 bases map to TRBD1. The V gene's germline CDR1 is SGHTA and CDR2 FQGNSA. After removal of 2 bases from V and 10 bases from J, the junction contained 6 bases not matched to a gene. The CDR3 is 14 amino acids. The CDR3: CASSLRTGDGEQFF. The DNA of the CDR3 is TGTGCCAGCAGCTTAAGGACAGGGGACGGGGAGCAGTTCTTC.

This clone showed up many times. This chain's CDR3 is CASSFPTSGANYGYTF. DNA for the CDR3: TGTGCCAGCAGCTTCCCAACGAGCGGAGCTAACTATGGCTACACCTTC. The chain joins TRBV5-4 to TRBJ1-2; D is unclear. The CDR3 has 16 amino acids. The V gene lost 2 bases and the J gene lost 0 bases, with 14 bases spanning the gap. Germline assignment: CDR1 SGHNT and CDR2 YYREEE (reference sequence).

This CDR3 reads CASTHGRQIATNEKLFF. CDR3 in DNA: TGTGCCAGCACCCACGGCAGACAAATCGCAACTAATGAAAAACTGTTTTTT. This chain uses TRBV5-4 with TRBJ1-4, with D uncertain. V lost 6 bases, J lost 0 bases, and 18 bases lay in between. CDR3 size: 17 residues. Germline values: CDR1 SGHNT, CDR2 YYREEE (reference sequence).

The sample holds one count of this clone. J is TRBJ1-4 and V is TRBV29-1; 9 bases line up with TRBD1. This CDR3 has 13 amino acids. After removal of 6 bases from V and 7 bases from J, the junction contained 6 bases not matched to a gene. From germline, CDR1 is SQVTM and CDR2 ANQGSEA. The CDR3 sequence is CSVGQGTGEKLFF. For the CDR3, the DNA is TGCAGCGTGGGACAGGGCACGGGTGAAAAACTGTTTTTT.

The rearrangement links TRBV6-5 to TRBJ1-5, with D possibly matching TRBD1 (6 bases). This CDR3 comprises 14 residues. Germline V gives CDR1 MNHEY, CDR2 SVGAGI. Trimming stripped 6 bases from V and 0 bases from J, with 9 bases between. The CDR3 loop is CASRMTGSNQPQHF. DNA of the CDR3: TGTGCCAGCAGGATGACAGGTAGCAATCAGCCCCAGCATTTT.

The chain recombines TRBV19 with TRBJ1-2; no clear D. The ends were cut back, 1 base at V and 8 bases at J, with 5 bases in the middle. The CDR3 totals 11 residues. Looked up from germline, CDR1 is LNHDA and CDR2 is SQIVND (reference sequence). CDR3 amino acids: CASSIAAGYTF. The DNA of the CDR3 is TGTGCCAGTAGTATAGCAGCGGGCTACACCTTC.

This clone was seen just once. The chain joins TRBV6-1 to TRBJ2-7; no reliable D call. This CDR3 is built from 13 residues. CDR1 and CDR2 from the germline V gene are MNHNS and SASEGT. The V gene lost 2 bases and the J gene lost 2 bases, with 7 bases spanning the gap. The CDR3 is CASSEFEAYEQYF. The CDR3 nucleotides read TGTGCCAGCAGTGAATTTGAGGCCTACGAGCAGTACTTC.

The chain combines TRBV9 with TRBJ2-3; 8 bases agree with TRBD2. With V trimmed by 0 bases and J by 0 bases, 9 bases remained unmatched. Germline assignment: CDR1 SGDLS and CDR2 YYNGEE. The length of the CDR3 is 18 residues. The CDR3 spells CASSVDPLGGGSTDTQYF. The DNA of the CDR3 is TGTGCCAGCAGCGTAGACCCCCTCGGGGGGGGCAGCACAGATACGCAGTATTTT.

This clone was counted only a few times. This chain uses TRBV30 with TRBJ1-3; no clear D. The CDR3 spans 14 residues. Germline CDR1 GTSNPN, CDR2 SVGIG (reference sequence). Trimming stripped 0 bases from V and 2 bases from J, with 8 bases between. CDR3 nucleotide sequence: TGTGCCTGGAGTGTACGCGGGGCTGGAAACACCATATATTTT. Translated: CAWSVRGAGNTIYF. Variable domain in full (rest from reference TRBV30 and TRBJ1-3): SQTIHQWPATLVQPVGSPLSLECTVEGTSNPNLYWYRQAAGRGLQLLFYSVGIGQISSEVPQNLSASRPQDRQFILSSKKLLLSDSGFYLCAWSVRGAGNTIYFGEGSWLTVV.

The chain uses TRBV5-1 and TRBJ1-1; D might be TRBD1 (5 bases). The V gene lost 6 bases and the J gene lost 7 bases, with 16 bases spanning the gap. The CDR3 contains 13 residues. The germline gives CDR1 SGHRS, CDR2 YFSETQ. CDR3 amino acids: CASTLGQGGEAFF. The DNA for the CDR3 is TGCGCCAGCACCCTTGGGCAGGGCGGTGAAGCTTTCTTT.

The rearrangement links TRBV6-5 to TRBJ2-2; the D gene is possibly TRBD2 (5 bases). The CDR3 extends over 13 amino acids. CDR1 and CDR2 (germline): MNHEY, SVGAGI. DNA of the CDR3: TGTGGGATAGGAGCGGTGAACACCGGGGAGCTGTTTTTT. Protein product: CGIGAVNTGELFF.

This clone came up once. The CDR3 sequence: CATRGTSSTDTQYF. CDR3 coding DNA: TGTGCCACCAGGGGGACTAGCTCCACAGATACGCAGTATTTT. The V call is TRBV15, the J call TRBJ2-3, with 9 bases lining up with TRBD2. The CDR3 is 14 residues long. Per the germline V gene, CDR1 is LNHNV and CDR2 is YYDKDF (reference sequence). Losses at the gene ends were 6 bases for V and 2 bases for J; bases not matched to a gene: 3.

This sequence joins TRBV7-9 and TRBJ1-3, with D unresolved. The CDR3 loop spans 15 amino acids. Germline assignment: CDR1 SEHNR and CDR2 FQNEAQ (reference sequence). V shed 1 base and J shed 0 bases, with 7 bases lying between them. In nucleotides, the CDR3 is TGTGCCAGCAGCTTAGTCCCGAGCTCTGGAAACACCATATATTTT. Protein product: CASSLVPSSGNTIYF. Based on the CDR3 plus reference TRBV7-9 and TRBJ1-3, the full variable domain is DTGVSQNPRHKITKRGQNVTFRCDPISEHNRLYWYRQTLGQGPEFLTYFQNEAQLEKSRLLSDRFSAERPKGSFSTLEIQRTEQGDSAMYLCASSLVPSSGNTIYFGEGSWLTVV.

This clone was observed a single time. The rearrangement links TRBV6-5 to TRBJ2-7, with 9 positions matching TRBD1. CDR1 is MNHEY, CDR2 SVGAGI, per germline. The CDR3 contains 14 residues. Losses at the gene ends were 7 bases for V and 4 bases for J; bases not matched to a gene: 8. The CDR3: CASTPLTGGYEQYF. CDR3 sequence (DNA): TGTGCCAGCACGCCCCTGACAGGGGGATACGAGCAGTACTTC.

The chain is built from TRBV6-5 and TRBJ1-6; a weak D match, TRBD1 (6 bases). Germline V gene lookup returns CDR1 MNHEY and CDR2 SVGAGI. The CDR3 length is 14 residues. V was cut by 4 bases and J by 10 bases, with 14 bases left in between. The chain's CDR3 is CASSSTGSGSPLHF. CDR3 bases: TGTGCCAGCAGTTCCACAGGGTCCGGCTCACCCCTCCACTTT.

The chain combines TRBV30 with TRBJ2-1; D gene ambiguous. V lost 2 bases to trimming and J lost 7 bases, with 3 bases between them. Germline V gives CDR1 GTSNPN, CDR2 SVGIG (reference sequence). The CDR3 runs to 10 residues. CDR3 DNA: TGTGCCTGGAGTTCAAATGAGCAGTTCTTC. Protein product: CAWSSNEQFF.

The chain links TRBV3-1 (or the pseudogene TRBV3-2) to TRBJ2-7; D perhaps matches TRBD2 (5 bases). The germline V gene encodes CDR1 LGHDT and CDR2 YNNKEL (reference sequence). This CDR3 region has 14 residues. V was pared by 6 bases and J by 2 bases, with 14 bases between. The CDR3 DNA follows: TGTGCCAGCAGTTTAAAGGCCGGGACCTACGAGCAGTACTTC. Translating gives CASSLKAGTYEQYF.

The chain joins TRBV2 to TRBJ1-4; D is perhaps TRBD1 (6 bases). The ends were cut back, 4 bases at V and 12 bases at J, with 9 bases in the middle. CDR1 and CDR2 from the germline V gene are SNHLY and FYNNEI. The CDR3 contains 11 residues. CDR3 in DNA: TGTGCCAGCAGTGTTGAGGGGGAACTGTTTTTT. Its translation is CASSVEGELFF.

The J gene is TRBJ1-2, the V gene TRBV6-1; D perhaps matches TRBD1 (6 bases). V lost 2 bases and J lost 8, with 21 bases in between. CDR1 and CDR2 from the germline V gene are MNHNS and SASEGT. This CDR3 is built from 16 residues. This CDR3 is CASSERQNRASGGYTF. The CDR3 coding sequence is TGTGCCAGCAGTGAACGACAGAACAGGGCCTCCGGGGGCTACACCTTC.

V and J are TRBV7-2 and TRBJ2-1; no clear D gene. Trimming cost V 5 bases and J 15 bases, with 20 bases left between them. CDR1 and CDR2 from the germline V gene are SGHTA and FQGNSA. The CDR3 consists of 13 residues. CDR3 residues: CASSGSSAVVRFF. The CDR3, as DNA: TGTGCCAGCAGCGGGTCCTCGGCGGTGGTGAGGTTCTTC.

In DNA form, the CDR3 reads TGTGCCAGCAGTTCCCCCCCCGGGACAGGGTCTATTGAGCAGTACTTC. As protein: CASSSPPGTGSIEQYF. This sequence joins TRBV6-5 and TRBJ2-7, with TRBD1 matching over 9 bases. The CDR3 totals 16 residues. Germline assignment: CDR1 MNHEY and CDR2 SVGAGI. J gave up 7 bases and V 4 bases, and 14 bases lay outside the gene matches.

The chain joins TRBV5-6 to TRBJ1-4; 7 nucleotides align to TRBD1. In germline, CDR1 is SGHDT, CDR2 YYEEEE. Trimming took 4 bases from V and 0 from J; bases not matched to a gene: 6. This CDR3 comprises 16 residues. CDR3 nucleotide sequence: TGTGCCAGCAGCGGAACAGGGGCCGCAACTAATGAAAAACTGTTTTTT. It is translated as CASSGTGAATNEKLFF. Complete variable domain (other parts from reference TRBV5-6 and TRBJ1-4): DAGVTQSPTHLIKTRGQQVTLRCSPKSGHDTVSWYQQALGQGPQFIFQYYEEEERQRGNFPDRFSGHQFPNYSSELNVNALLLGDSALYLCASSGTGAATNEKLFFGSGTQLSVL.

This clone is a singleton in its sample. The rearrangement links TRBV5-1 to TRBJ2-5; no clear D gene. This CDR3 has 14 amino acids. Germline lookup yields CDR1 SGHRS and CDR2 YFSETQ. Deletions cut 2 bases from V and 0 bases from J, with 8 bases between. CDR3 bases: TGCGCCAGCAGCTTTCCCCTCCACCAAGAGACCCAGTACTTC. Amino acids: CASSFPLHQETQYF.

The chain is built from TRBV5-6 and TRBJ1-2; D not certain. The CDR3 is made up of 13 amino acids. From germline, CDR1 is SGHDT and CDR2 YYEEEE. Trimming shortened V by 1 base and J by 7 bases, and 11 bases separated the two germline ends. The CDR3 spells CASSLPSALGYTF. For the CDR3, the DNA is TGTGCCAGCAGCTTGCCGAGTGCCCTTGGCTACACCTTC.

CDR3 coding DNA: TGTGCCAGCAGCAAACCCCGCACCAGGAAGACTAACTATGGCTACACCTTC. It translates to CASSKPRTRKTNYGYTF. The V call is TRBV21-1, the J call TRBJ1-2; the table's D gene call, TRBD1, was not cross checked with the DNA. TRBV21-1 is a recognized pseudogene. This CDR3 is built from 17 residues.

A word on this clone: Sequence at one end of the junction differs from germline and may be a read error. The CDR3 here is CSVQEGASTDTQYF. DNA of the CDR3: TGCAGCGTTCAAGAGGGGGCTAGCACAGATACGCAGTATTTT. The chain recombines TRBV29-1 with TRBJ2-3; 7 bases match TRBD1. This CDR3 comprises 14 residues. CDR1 is SQVTM and CDR2 is ANQGSEA in the germline V gene.

The chain uses TRBV19 and TRBJ1-2, with D unclear. The germline V gene encodes CDR1 LNHDA and CDR2 SQIVND (reference sequence). The V gene lost 7 bases and the J gene lost 8 bases, with 17 bases spanning the gap. There are 13 residues in the CDR3. The CDR3 here is CASTAAHTGGYTF. The CDR3 nucleotides read TGTGCCAGTACCGCCGCCCATACGGGGGGCTACACCTTC.